These 10 T cell receptor beta chains share one sample of origin, sequenced in a study of blood T cell repertoires in COVID-19. Only in-frame clones appear in the TCRdb table, and some are missing; sequencing was by immunoSEQ multiplex PCR. This table has about 220,000 clones, 82% appearing once. What was sequenced was PBMCs or T cells enriched from blood (not recorded which). These receptors all come from a woman aged 55-69 years who had recovered from COVID-19.

This rearrangement joins TRBV28 to TRBJ2-7, with D tentatively TRBD1 (5 bases). The CDR3 runs to 13 residues. V lost 3 bases to trimming and J lost 2 bases, with 8 bases between them. CDR1 and CDR2 (germline): MDHEN, SYDVKM. In DNA, the CDR3 is TGTGCCAGCAGTTTTGCAGGGCCCTACGAGCAGTACTTC. Its translation: CASSFAGPYEQYF.

V and J are TRBV3-1 (or the pseudogene TRBV3-2) and TRBJ2-7, with TRBD2 matching 10 bases. Germline V lookup: CDR1 LGHDT, CDR2 YNNKEL (reference sequence). The V gene end was trimmed by 0 bases and the J gene end by 9 bases; junction bases not matched to a gene: 8. This CDR3 contains 15 residues. In DNA, the CDR3 is TGTGCCAGCAGCCAAGATGATCGGCTAGCGGGAGTGCAGTACTTC. Its translation is CASSQDDRLAGVQYF.

This clone was observed once. The chain combines TRBV2 with TRBJ2-1; the match to TRBD1 covers 9 bases. CDR3 length: 14 residues. The V gene's germline CDR1 is SNHLY and CDR2 FYNNEI. Trimming at V came to 7 bases and at J to 4 bases, leaving 5 bases not matched to a gene. In DNA form, the CDR3 reads TGTGCCAGCATGGGACAGGGCGGATACAATGAGCAGTTCTTC. It is translated as CASMGQGGYNEQFF.

The chain recombines TRBV2 with TRBJ1-6, with D maybe TRBD1 (5 bases). The CDR3 has 14 amino acids. Trimming took off 3 bases at V and 8 bases at J, with 11 bases between the two ends. Germline V gives CDR1 SNHLY, CDR2 FYNNEI. DNA of the CDR3: TGTGCCAGCAGTGAGTGGCAAGGGGATTCACCCCTCCACTTT. Translated: CASSEWQGDSPLHF.

The rearrangement uses TRBV7-9 and TRBJ1-1, with D possibly matching TRBD1 (5 bases). Trimming removed 7 bases at V and 1 base at J, with 16 bases between. This CDR3 is built from 15 residues. Germline V gene lookup returns CDR1 SEHNR and CDR2 FQNEAQ (reference sequence). DNA of the CDR3: TGTGCCAGCACCTCCCGTGGGGCAGCGAACACTGAAGCTTTCTTT. This codes for CASTSRGAANTEAFF.

This clone was detected only a few times. The CDR3 nucleotides read TGTGCCATCAGTGAGTCACGGACAGAAGTCTACACCTTC. Protein product: CAISESRTEVYTF. The chain recombines TRBV10-3 with TRBJ1-2; tentatively, D is TRBD1 (6 bases). Germline CDR1 ENHRY, CDR2 SYGVKD. The CDR3 loop spans 13 amino acids. The germline V and J ends were trimmed by 0 bases and 10 bases, with 12 bases remaining between them.

This rearrangement joins TRBV19 to TRBJ1-3; weak D call: TRBD1 (6 bases). This CDR3 comprises 14 residues. Germline-derived CDR1 and CDR2 are LNHDA and SQIVND (reference sequence). The germline V and J ends were trimmed by 8 bases and 7 bases, with 18 bases remaining between them. CDR3 in DNA: TGTGCCAGTCGGACCGGGCAGAGGGGGAACACCATATATTTT. It translates to CASRTGQRGNTIYF. Variable domain in full (rest from reference TRBV19 and TRBJ1-3): DGGITQSPKYLFRKEGQNVTLSCEQNLNHDAMYWYRQDPGQGLRLIYYSQIVNDFQKGDIAEGYSVSREKKESFPLTVTSAQKNPTAFYLCASRTGQRGNTIYFGEGSWLTVV.

The J gene is TRBJ1-2, the V gene TRBV27; D is possibly TRBD1 (6 bases). The CDR3 is 13 residues long. The germline V gene encodes CDR1 MNHEY and CDR2 SMNVEV (reference sequence). V lost 0 bases, J lost 6 bases, and 8 bases lay in between. In DNA form, the CDR3 reads TGTGCCAGCAGTTTATCAGGGGACAATGGCTACACCTTC. It translates to CASSLSGDNGYTF.

CDR3 residues: CASSLGTGGVQETQYF. The CDR3 nucleotides read TGTGCCAGCAGCCTGGGGACAGGGGGTGTTCAAGAGACCCAGTACTTC. The chain joins TRBV5-4 to TRBJ2-5; the match to TRBD1 covers 11 bases. The V gene end was trimmed by 4 bases and the J gene end by 2 bases; junction bases not matched to a gene: 7. This CDR3 region has 16 residues. Per germline, CDR1 SGHNT and CDR2 YYREEE (reference sequence).

The V and J genes are TRBV11-1 and TRBJ1-2, with 7 bases lining up with TRBD1. The V gene's germline CDR1 is SGHAT and CDR2 FQDESV (reference sequence). The V and J ends lost 6 bases and 7 bases, in that order; junction bases with no gene match: 5. The CDR3 contains 12 residues. The CDR3 is CASSIGGRGYTF. DNA for the CDR3: TGTGCCAGCAGTATAGGGGGCCGTGGCTACACCTTC.